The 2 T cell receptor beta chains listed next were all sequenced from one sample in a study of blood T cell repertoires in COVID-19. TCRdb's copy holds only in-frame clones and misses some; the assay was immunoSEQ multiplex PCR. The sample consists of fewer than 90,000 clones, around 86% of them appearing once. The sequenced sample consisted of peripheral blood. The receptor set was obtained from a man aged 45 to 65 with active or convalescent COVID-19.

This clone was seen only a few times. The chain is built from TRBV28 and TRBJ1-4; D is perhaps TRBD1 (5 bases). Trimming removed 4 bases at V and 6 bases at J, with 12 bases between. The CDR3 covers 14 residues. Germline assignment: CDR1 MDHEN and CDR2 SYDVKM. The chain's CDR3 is CASSSAQGDEKLFF. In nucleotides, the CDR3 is TGTGCCAGCAGTTCCGCGCAGGGCGATGAAAAACTGTTTTTT.

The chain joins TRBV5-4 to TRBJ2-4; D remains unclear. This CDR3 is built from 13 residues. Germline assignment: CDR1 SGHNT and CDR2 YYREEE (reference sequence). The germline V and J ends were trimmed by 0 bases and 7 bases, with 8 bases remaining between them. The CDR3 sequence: CASSLVPLNIQYF. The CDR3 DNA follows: TGTGCCAGCAGCTTGGTTCCCCTTAACATTCAGTACTTC.